This entry is about one T cell receptor beta chain. Its antigen is undetermined. This sample stems from a study of immune evolution from preneoplasia to lung adenocarcinoma. Notes on the study in general: Clonality was highest in normal lung, lower in later-stage lesions apparently. Top clone share appeared to fall from AAH through AIS, MIA, adenocarcinoma.

The CDR3 spans 15 residues. Germline-derived CDR1 and CDR2 are MNHEY and SMNVEV (reference sequence). The ends were cut back, 0 bases at V and 2 bases at J, with 11 bases in the middle. Patients had resection in Japan or China between about 2014 and 2018. Two lung cancer pathologists independently confirmed each histologic diagnosis. Data came from immunoSEQ multiplex PCR; TCRdb stores just in-frame clones and leaves some out. The repertoire includes several thousand clones, roughly 80% of them detected once, and 5% to 6.5% sits in the top ten. What was sequenced was FFPE adjacent normal lung tissue. The sequence came from an older donor with lung adenocarcinoma. The V gene is TRBV27, the J gene TRBJ2-7; D ambiguous. The CDR3 DNA sequence: TGTGCCAGCAGTTTATCTATAGGACGGACCTACGAGCAGTACTTC. Amino acid sequence: CASSLSIGRTYEQYF.